This T cell receptor (beta chain) was obtained from a study of T cell responses to AZD1222 COVID-19 vaccine (TCRdb year 2021). Regarding the research as a whole: TCR sequencing covered more than 230 trial participants: 200 to 220 given two doses of AZD1222 and about 26 given two doses of MenACWY control vaccine. Trial participants were enrolled by age into 18-55, 56-69 and 70-plus year subgroups, with around 150, 28 and 57 TCR-sequenced participants respectively.

From its cysteine to its phenylalanine, the CDR3 spans 15 amino acids. CDR3 DNA is the only sequence kept; it has 45 bases, read in frame from the first base. The germline V gene yields SGDLS for CDR1 and YYNGEE for CDR2. Ends trimmed: V by 4 bases, J by 5 bases; bases unmatched to a gene: 9. The CDR3 regions of human TCRbeta chains were subjected to immunosequencing. Per the original workflow: TCRs in the repertoires were matched against a reference library of SARS-CoV-2-specific TCRs that had been generated with the MIRA antigen-specificity platform. Breadth meant the fraction of unique TCRs that were SARS-CoV-2-associated, whereas depth meant the fraction of total T cells that were SARS-CoV-2-associated. Using the MIRA data, every spike-specific TCR was mapped to the spike region that the TCR reacted to and assigned to either a CD4 or a CD8 class. Log10-transformed breadth and depth values were compared by one-way ANOVA with Sidak's multiple comparisons tests. The immuneACCESS repertoire file appears here via TCRdb, limited to in-frame rearrangements. These files lack a portion of the clones; in checked studies, under half of the deficit traces to unresolved V genes, and the cause of the others is not known. V, J and clone size were drawn from that table, and D and trimming were deduced from the DNA. Present in this sample are about 140,000 clones, around 93% of which were seen just once. Jointly, the top ten make up 2.5% to 4% of the sample.

Concerning this clone: Its antigen is not yet known. The record has no base qualities; no much larger clone is one base away.

Findings and caveats that apply to the study as a whole: Conclusions about previously exposed vaccinees are limited, since just 6 or 7 AZD1222 recipients were seropositive for SARS-CoV-2 at baseline. No day 14 peak-response samples were available, so repertoires were characterized only after the peak T cell response. The 56-69-year group was small, and its depth increase did not reach significance, likely because of low power. Vaccine-associated CD4 TCRs spanned the whole spike protein, with dominant responses in regions 160-218 and 743-854. Nearly half of unique spike-specific TCRs reportedly recognized epitopes outside regions mutated in the B.1.351 and B.1.1.7 variants. After two AZD1222 doses, spike-specific TCR breadth and depth were significantly higher than at day 0 and than in MenACWY recipients. Participants were mostly white British and included more females than males, and it was suggested by the authors that clonal diversity may have been underestimated.

The time point label here, explained by the study, means: about 28 days (+/-7) after the second vaccine dose. AZD1222 recipients whose second dose came at about 4 weeks and those whose second dose came at about 12 weeks were combined into one group, since spike-specific TCR depth and breadth did not differ between the two schedules. The vaccinee samples were drawn from two UK trials, COV001 and COV002, one of which was a single-blind randomized controlled phase 2/3 trial testing AZD1222 (ChAdOx1 nCoV-19) in healthy adults. Trial participant PBMC samples were collected at day 0 and day 28 after the second dose for TCRbeta chain sequencing.

The chain uses TRBV9 and TRBJ2-7, and TRBD2 matches 10 of the central bases. This specimen was peripheral blood, taken 28 days after the second AZD1222 dose. This clonotype originated in an adult who received the AZD1222 COVID-19 vaccine. The CDR3 in this case is CASSLGLAAFNEQYF. The nucleotide sequence is given as TGTGCCAGCAGCCTCGGACTAGCGGCGTTCAACGAGCAGTACTTC. Reference TRBV9 and TRBJ2-7 genes cover what lies past the CDR3, so the full variable domain is DSGVTQTPKHLITATGQRVTLRCSPRSGDLSVYWYQQSLDQGLQFLIQYYNGEERAKGNILERFSAQQFPDLHSELNLSSLELGDSALYFCASSLGLAAFNEQYFGPGTRLTVT.